The following is a T cell receptor (beta chain) sequence with its context. The antigen remains undetermined. As every portion of the isolated RNA was reverse transcribed, the sequencing read expressed TCRB transcripts. Some clones are missing from TCRdb's copy, which holds only in-frame ones; the method was immunoSEQ multiplex PCR. The sample holds about 340,000 clones; 7.5% to 9% are singletons and the top ten take 0.44%. The sample is drawn from a study of beta chain features in type 1 diabetes. General study findings and limits: Type 1 diabetes patients had moderately but significantly shorter TCRB CDR3s in all four CD4+ subsets.

V lost 4 bases to trimming and J lost 0 bases, with 9 bases between them. Germline CDR1 is SGHTA and CDR2 is FQGNSA. The CDR3 spans 14 residues. The sequence derives from a woman in her late teens or twenties in good health. This chain uses TRBV7-2 with TRBJ1-2, with D perhaps matching TRBD1 (5 bases). Material for sequencing was central memory CD4+ T cells from blood. The CDR3 loop reads CASSSPTANYGYTF. CDR3 in DNA: TGTGCCAGCAGCTCACCGACAGCTAACTATGGCTACACCTTC.